The 21 T cell receptor beta chains reported below all come from one sample, sequenced in a study of T-cell reconstitution after alpha-beta-depleted transplantation in children. Library preparation (for TCRbeta) was performed with unique molecular identifiers. TCRdb reanalysed the PCR reads using MiXCR and keeps one entry per CDR3 protein. This table has fewer than 1 million distinct CDR3 sequences, less than 20% appearing once. Sequenced material: PBMCs, mostly from graft donor cells, taken 360 days after TCRalphabeta/CD19-depleted stem cell transplant. All receptors derive from a male patient younger than 18 who had a stem cell transplant for acute lymphoblastic leukemia, so the T cells may come from the graft donor.

Note on this clonotype: A read error may produce the germline difference seen at one junction end. The CDR3 region is CASSPPGTGLLEQYF. DNA for the CDR3: TGTGCCAGCTCCCCACCGGGGACAGGCCTCCTCGAGCAGTACTTC. The chain couples TRBV18 to TRBJ2-7; 8 nucleotides align to TRBD1. This CDR3 comprises 15 residues. CDR1 KGHSH and CDR2 LQKENI come from the germline V gene.

Only a few counts were recorded for this clonotype. The J gene is TRBJ2-7, the V gene TRBV4-1; maybe TRBD1 (5 bases). CDR3 length: 15 amino acids. Trimming pared 5 bases from V and 3 bases from J, leaving 17 bases between. Germline CDR1 reads MGHRA; CDR2 reads YSYEKL. The CDR3 coding sequence is TGCGCCAGCAGCAATCCACAGGCCCCCAACTACGAGCAGTACTTC. Translation gives CASSNPQAPNYEQYF.

This clonotype came up a few times. The V call is TRBV3-1, the J call TRBJ2-1; a weak D match, TRBD2 (5 bases). The CDR3 totals 15 residues. From germline, CDR1 is LGHDT and CDR2 YNNKEL (reference sequence). V was clipped by 4 bases and J by 9 bases, with 19 bases between them. CDR3 nucleotide sequence: TGTGCCAGCAGCCCGGAGGTTCCGGGATGGGGTGAGCAGTTCTTC. It specifies CASSPEVPGWGEQFF.

CDR3 sequence reads: CASSSPRGSSYEQYF. Written as DNA, the CDR3 is TGTGCCAGCAGCTCGCCCCGGGGGAGCTCCTACGAGCAGTACTTC. V gene TRBV7-9 combines with J gene TRBJ2-7; TRBD2 is a possible D gene (6 bases). Germline V gives CDR1 SEHNR, CDR2 FQNEAQ (reference sequence). Trimming shortened V by 4 bases and J by 0 bases, and 13 bases separated the two germline ends. The CDR3 is 15 residues long.

This clonotype was seen more than once but under ten times. V gene TRBV4-1 combines with J gene TRBJ2-5, with no clear D. V shed 0 bases and J shed 1 base, with 9 bases lying between them. This CDR3 comprises 15 residues. CDR1 is MGHRA, CDR2 YSYEKL, per germline. DNA of the CDR3: TGCGCCAGCAGCCAAGATAGGGTGCGCCAAGAGACCCAGTACTTC. Encoded protein: CASSQDRVRQETQYF.

The chain is built from TRBV5-1 and TRBJ2-1; TRBD2 matches at 9 bases. CDR3 length: 16 residues. Looked up from germline, CDR1 is SGHRS and CDR2 is YFSETQ. Trimming at V came to 5 bases and at J to 3 bases, leaving 9 bases not matched to a gene. The CDR3 bases are TGCGCCAGCAGGGCGCCGGGACTAGCATACTACAATGAGCAGTTCTTC. It yields the protein CASRAPGLAYYNEQFF.

The genes are TRBV4-1 and TRBJ2-5; 7 bases are shared with TRBD1. The CDR3 has 13 amino acids. Germline V gene lookup returns CDR1 MGHRA and CDR2 YSYEKL. V gave up 3 bases and J gave up 11 bases; unmatched junction bases: 9. The CDR3 is CASSHADRAKQYF. CDR3 coding DNA: TGCGCCAGCAGCCACGCAGACAGGGCTAAGCAGTACTTC.

This clonotype was counted only a few times. J is TRBJ1-5 and V is TRBV10-2, with D unresolved. Germline assignment: CDR1 WSHSY and CDR2 SAAADI. V was shortened by 5 bases and J by 4 bases, with 9 bases between the two germline ends. This CDR3 contains 13 residues. In DNA form, the CDR3 reads TGCGCCAGCAGTCTCGTATGTAATCAGCCCCAGCATTTT. Amino acid sequence: CASSLVCNQPQHF.

The table lists this clonotype with a few counts. CDR3 sequence: CASSLGGGPGTGELFF. For the CDR3, the DNA is TGTGCCAGCAGCTTAGGCGGTGGCCCTGGCACCGGGGAGCTGTTTTTT. V is TRBV11-3 and J is TRBJ2-2; D ambiguous. Per the germline V gene, CDR1 is SGHNT and CDR2 is YENEEA. V lost 1 base and J 4 bases, leaving 13 bases between the germline ends. The CDR3 loop spans 16 amino acids.

The chain joins TRBV9 to TRBJ2-3, with TRBD2 matching 10 bases. Germline V gives CDR1 SGDLS, CDR2 YYNGEE. This CDR3 has 18 amino acids. Trimming at V came to 2 bases and at J to 4 bases, leaving 13 bases not matched to a gene. The CDR3 loop is CASSVQAGGPFKADTQYF. CDR3 bases: TGTGCCAGCAGCGTCCAAGCGGGAGGGCCCTTCAAGGCAGATACGCAGTATTTT.

At least ten counts were recorded for this clonotype. For the CDR3, the DNA is TGCGCCAGCAGCGTGCTAGCGGGAGGTTTCGATGAGCAGTTCTTC. Translating it yields CASSVLAGGFDEQFF. The chain has TRBV5-1 and TRBJ2-1; TRBD2 aligns across 11 bases. Germline V gene sequence: CDR1 SGHRS, CDR2 YFSETQ. V shed 4 bases and J 8 bases; nucleotides not matched to a gene: 8. The CDR3 runs 15 residues.

The rearrangement uses TRBV7-3 and TRBJ2-1, with 9 bases fitting TRBD2. V was clipped by 4 bases and J by 2 bases; unmatched bases: 3. Germline-derived CDR1 and CDR2 are SGHTA and FQGTGA. The CDR3 has 15 residues. Written as DNA, the CDR3 is TGTGCCAGCAGCTACGCGGGAGGGGCCTACAATGAGCAGTTCTTC. Protein: CASSYAGGAYNEQFF.

The chain employs TRBV4-2 and TRBJ2-3; TRBD1 or TRBD2 may be the D gene (5 bases each). V was pared by 6 bases and J by 1 base, with 17 bases between. Looked up from germline, CDR1 is LGHNA and CDR2 is YNFKEQ. The CDR3 covers 16 residues. Written as DNA, the CDR3 is TGTGCCAGCAGATTCCGGGACCCTGGGGGCACAGATACGCAGTATTTT. As protein: CASRFRDPGGTDTQYF.

This clonotype has just a few counts. The CDR3 nucleotides read TGCAGCGTTGAGGGACAGGAGAACACCGGGGAGCTGTTTTTT. It is translated as CSVEGQENTGELFF. The chain recombines TRBV29-1 with TRBJ2-2; 8 bases are shared with TRBD1. With V trimmed by 3 bases and J by 1 base, 1 base remained unmatched. Germline V gene lookup returns CDR1 SQVTM and CDR2 ANQGSEA. The CDR3 is 14 amino acids.

This clonotype was detected a few times. The rearrangement links TRBV20-1 to TRBJ1-1; a weak D match, TRBD1 (5 bases). The CDR3 has 15 residues. Per the germline V gene, CDR1 is DFQATT and CDR2 is SNEGSKA (reference sequence). Trimming took off 3 bases at V and 4 bases at J, with 18 bases between the two ends. The CDR3 is CSARTPPLRGTEAFF. The CDR3 bases are TGCAGTGCTAGGACTCCCCCCCTGAGGGGCACTGAAGCTTTCTTT.

This clonotype has only a few counts. This chain joins TRBV11-2 and TRBJ2-1; TRBD1 matches at 8 bases. The CDR3 consists of 12 residues. Germline V gene sequence: CDR1 SGHAT, CDR2 FQNNGV. V shed 5 bases and J 10 bases; nucleotides not matched to a gene: 4. The CDR3, as DNA: TGTGCCAGCAGCCCCAGGGGGCGCGAGCAGTTCTTC. It yields the protein CASSPRGREQFF.

The chain links TRBV12-3 or TRBV12-4 to TRBJ2-7; 7 positions match TRBD2. With 1 base clipped from V and 5 bases from J, the junction kept 11 bases outside the gene matches. The CDR3 is 16 residues long. The chain's CDR3 is CASSLVGGRGSDEQYF. CDR3 nucleotides: TGTGCCAGCAGTTTAGTGGGCGGGAGAGGTTCGGACGAGCAGTACTTC.

V usage is TRBV5-1 and J usage is TRBJ2-1, with 7 bases fitting TRBD2. The CDR3 sequence is 18 residues long. CDR1 and CDR2 from the germline V gene are SGHRS and YFSETQ. The ends lost 1 base at V and 4 bases at J; junction bases unmatched: 14. The CDR3 is CASSLSGSGGGLYNEQFF. Written as DNA, the CDR3 is TGCGCCAGCAGCTTGAGCGGTTCGGGCGGGGGACTATACAATGAGCAGTTCTTC.

The chain uses TRBV10-3 and TRBJ2-3; 11 nucleotides align to TRBD2. The CDR3 sequence is 16 residues long. The germline gives CDR1 ENHRY, CDR2 SYGVKD. Losses at the gene ends were 3 bases for V and 3 bases for J; bases not matched to a gene: 5. This CDR3 reads CAISETGLAGTDTQYF. The CDR3 coding sequence is TGTGCCATCAGTGAAACTGGACTAGCGGGTACAGATACGCAGTATTTT.

The rearrangement uses TRBV4-3 and TRBJ1-5, with TRBD1 matching over 11 bases. Germline CDR1 and CDR2: LGHNA and YSLEER. Trimming cost V 4 bases and J 0 bases; bases outside gene matches: 2. This CDR3 contains 16 residues. CDR3 region: CASSRGQGASNQPQHF. DNA for the CDR3: TGCGCCAGCAGCCGAGGACAGGGGGCTAGCAATCAGCCCCAGCATTTT.

V is TRBV11-2 and J is TRBJ2-1; D ambiguous. Trimming took off 5 bases at V and 7 bases at J, with 12 bases between the two ends. This CDR3 is 13 amino acids long. Germline-derived CDR1 and CDR2 are SGHAT and FQNNGV. CDR3 in DNA: TGTGCCAGCAGCACAATCCTGAGTAATGAGCAGTTCTTC. This translates into CASSTILSNEQFF.